Sequencing of this T cell receptor (beta chain) was carried out in a study of T cell changes during pregnancy in multiple sclerosis. The germline gives CDR1 SGHVS, CDR2 FQNEAQ. The V and J ends lost 3 bases and 5 bases, in that order; junction bases with no gene match: 5. The CDR3 spans 15 residues. Assay used: immunoSEQ multiplex PCR; TCRdb lists only in-frame clones, some missing. The data hold about 110,000 clones, with about 90% observed a single time. The TCR was taken from a female donor with multiple sclerosis, enrolled in a pregnancy study. This chain connects TRBV7-8 to TRBJ2-7; 12 nucleotides agree with TRBD1. The sequencing here drew on peripheral blood, taken before pregnancy. The CDR3 protein is CASSFSGTGGHEQYF. The CDR3 nucleotides are TGTGCCAGCAGCTTTTCCGGGACAGGGGGCCACGAGCAGTACTTC.